This T cell receptor beta chain was sequenced during a study of vaccination effects on CD4 cells after COVID-19. Before any sequencing was done, the ViraFEST assay used viral peptide pools to expand antigen-specific CD4+ T cells. Cultured cells yielded isolated CD4+ T cells after 10 days. Two-dose vaccination with either BNT162b2 or mRNA-1273 was given to the participants. Previously uninfected by SARS-CoV-2, the vaccine recipients also showed negative nucleocapsid antibodies. They grew roughly 2 million PBMC in each well, adding around 10 IU/ml IL-2 and 8.5 to 10 ug/ml peptides. Germline V CDR1 and CDR2: PRHDT, FYEKMQ (reference sequence). CDR3 size: 15 residues. J lost 3 bases, V lost 2 bases, and 6 bases had no gene match. This clone was seen only a few times. Its matching antigen is unknown. Libraries were prepared by immunoSEQ multiplex PCR; TCRdb keeps only in-frame clonotypes and omits some of them. The table shows some 68,000 clones, with about 86% occurring only once.

Source: CD4+ T cells from PBMCs cultured with HCoV-229E spike peptides, taken after COVID-19 vaccination. The V and J genes are TRBV13 and TRBJ1-2; 7 bases line up with TRBD1. The sequence came from a human donor who received a COVID-19 vaccine. The CDR3 DNA is TGTGCCAGCAGCTTATTTAGGGACAGATACTATGGCTACACCTTC. Protein: CASSLFRDRYYGYTF.